This TCR beta chain was found in a study of T cell responses to AZD1222 COVID-19 vaccine. Note on this clone: Its antigen is unidentified.

The ends were cut back, 4 bases at V and 0 bases at J, with 10 bases in the middle. Germline V gene data show CDR1 as LGHDT and CDR2 as YNNKEL (reference sequence). The CDR3 totals 15 residues. Overall study findings and caveats: Epitopes outside B.1.351 and B.1.1.7 mutated regions reportedly drew nearly half of spike TCRs. Spike-wide vaccine-associated CD4 TCRs dominated at 160-218 and 743-854.

TCRdb keeps only in-frame clones here, not all; method: immunoSEQ multiplex PCR. The repertoire includes under 200,000 clones, around 90% of them detected once, and less than 4.5% sits in the top ten. The gene calls are TRBV3-1 (or the pseudogene TRBV3-2) and TRBJ2-1, with no clear D. The sequencing used peripheral blood, collected 28 days after the second dose of the MenACWY control vaccine. The origin of this receptor is an adult who received the MenACWY meningococcal vaccine as a control. The CDR3 loop reads CASSPDRSSYNEQFF. CDR3 coding DNA: TGTGCCAGCAGCCCCGACCGGAGCTCCTACAATGAGCAGTTCTTC.